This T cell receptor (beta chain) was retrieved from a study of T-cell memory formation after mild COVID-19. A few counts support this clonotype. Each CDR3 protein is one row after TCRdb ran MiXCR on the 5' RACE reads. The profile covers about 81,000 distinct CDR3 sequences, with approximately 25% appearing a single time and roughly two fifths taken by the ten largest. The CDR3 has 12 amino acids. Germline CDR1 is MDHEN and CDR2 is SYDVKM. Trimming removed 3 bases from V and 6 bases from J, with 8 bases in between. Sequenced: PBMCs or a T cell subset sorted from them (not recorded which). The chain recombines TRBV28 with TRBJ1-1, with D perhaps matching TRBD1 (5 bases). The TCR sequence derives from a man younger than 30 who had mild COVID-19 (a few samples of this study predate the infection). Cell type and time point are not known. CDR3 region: CASSFRGAEAFF. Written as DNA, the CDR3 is TGTGCCAGCAGTTTCCGGGGCGCTGAAGCTTTCTTT.